These 9 T cell receptor beta chains came from one sample sequenced in a study of post-analysis software for immune sequencing data. General observations from the study: In patients, TRBV5-6, TRBV5-1 and TRBV20-1 belonged to four or five TRBV segments found more frequently than in controls.

Prepared libraries of TCR beta cDNA carried unique molecular identifiers. Via MiXCR, TCRdb re-called the PCR reads, giving one row per CDR3 protein. The data contain over 700,000 distinct CDR3 sequences, 25% to 30% of them singletons. No antigens are known for them. Sequencing used blood. The receptor source for this set is a girl aged 10-17 years with multiple sclerosis.

This clonotype was seen a handful of times. This chain joins TRBV29-1 and TRBJ2-1, with TRBD2 identical over 12 bases. This CDR3 has 17 amino acids. The germline V gene encodes CDR1 SQVTM and CDR2 ANQGSEA. J lost 7 bases, V lost 2 bases, and 12 bases had no gene match. The CDR3 spells CSVEQPSGGALSNEQFF. CDR3 coding DNA: TGCAGCGTTGAACAGCCTAGCGGGGGGGCCTTATCAAATGAGCAGTTCTTC.

This clonotype was observed a few times. The chain couples TRBV20-1 to TRBJ2-4, with TRBD2 matching 7 bases. The J call may be incorrect, as the DNA end agrees better with TRBJ2-7. The CDR3 contains 14 residues. Per germline, CDR1 DFQATT and CDR2 SNEGSKA (reference sequence). The CDR3 DNA reads TGCAGTGCTGATGCCTCTCGCGGGGGTTACGAGCAGTACTTC. The encoded protein is CSADASRGGYEQYF.

This clonotype was observed many times. CDR3 residues: CSVVLSGSNEQFF. The CDR3 bases are TGCAGCGTTGTTCTTAGCGGGAGCAATGAGCAGTTCTTC. The chain recombines TRBV29-1 with TRBJ2-1, with 9 bases matching TRBD2. V was pared by 4 bases and J by 6 bases, with 4 bases of the junction left unmatched. The V gene's germline CDR1 is SQVTM and CDR2 ANQGSEA. This CDR3 contains 13 residues.

This sequence joins TRBV29-1 and TRBJ1-2; tentatively, D is TRBD1 (5 bases). Germline-derived CDR1 and CDR2 are SQVTM and ANQGSEA. The CDR3 extends over 12 amino acids. V lost 7 bases to trimming and J lost 3 bases, with 12 bases between them. The CDR3 is CSAAGRHYGYTF. The CDR3 DNA reads TGCAGCGCCGCGGGACGGCACTATGGCTACACCTTC.

The rearrangement joins TRBV6-1 to TRBJ2-2; possibly TRBD1 or TRBD2 for D (5 bases each). Germline V gives CDR1 MNHNS, CDR2 SASEGT. CDR3 length: 18 amino acids. The V end was cut by 3 bases, the J end by 2 bases, with 19 bases between. Here the CDR3 DNA reads TGTGCCAGCAGTGATAAGTACCCCGGGACGGTAAACACCGGGGAGCTGTTTTTT. This encodes CASSDKYPGTVNTGELFF.

The chain recombines TRBV19 with TRBJ1-5; no clear D. The germline V gene encodes CDR1 LNHDA and CDR2 SQIVND (reference sequence). The CDR3 totals 15 residues. The V and J ends lost 2 bases and 3 bases respectively, with 11 bases between them. In DNA, the CDR3 is TGTGCCAGTAGTATATTCCGGCAGGCCAATCAGCCCCAGCATTTT. Its translation: CASSIFRQANQPQHF.

The chain combines TRBV5-1 with TRBJ2-5; 7 nucleotides agree with TRBD1. CDR1 is SGHRS and CDR2 is YFSETQ in the germline V gene. The V gene end was trimmed by 5 bases and the J gene end by 2 bases; junction bases not matched to a gene: 9. The CDR3 consists of 15 residues. The CDR3 DNA reads TGCGCCAGCAGTTATACACTGGGACAGCAAGAGACCCAGTACTTC. Protein product: CASSYTLGQQETQYF.

This clonotype appeared a few times. V gene TRBV3-1 combines with J gene TRBJ1-2, with D possibly TRBD1 on 6 matching bases. Germline V CDR1 and CDR2: LGHDT, YNNKEL (reference sequence). The CDR3 has 16 residues. V was clipped by 1 base and J by 6 bases, with 18 bases between them. CDR3 loop: CASSQVGTDRLDGYTF. The CDR3 region has the DNA TGTGCCAGCAGCCAAGTCGGAACGGACAGATTGGATGGCTACACCTTC. The full variable domain, completed using reference TRBV3-1 and TRBJ1-2, is DTAVSQTPKYLVTQMGNDKSIKCEQNLGHDTMYWYKQDSKKFLKIMFSYNNKELIINETVPNRFSPKSPDKAHLNLHINSLELGDSAVYFCASSQVGTDRLDGYTFGSGTRLTVV.

J is TRBJ2-7 and V is TRBV6-2 or TRBV6-3, with D unresolved. This CDR3 spans 11 amino acids. V lost 8 bases and J lost 4, with 9 bases in between. Germline assignment: CDR1 MNHEY and CDR2 SVGEGT. CDR3 loop: CASRLGYEQYF. Here the CDR3 DNA reads TGTGCCAGCCGACTCGGGTACGAGCAGTACTTC.